What follows describes a single T cell receptor (beta chain). Its antigen is undetermined. cDNA synthesis used the whole RNA isolate, giving expressed TCRB sequences. TCRdb's copy holds only in-frame clones and misses some; the assay was immunoSEQ multiplex PCR. The table includes under 300,000 clones, around 14% detected once. Markers CD45RO/CCR7/CD25/CD127/CD95/CD27 served to sort CD4+ naive, central memory, regulatory and stem cell-like memory cells. The sample is drawn from a study of beta chain features in type 1 diabetes. With V trimmed by 3 bases and J by 3 bases, 5 bases remained unmatched. Germline CDR1 LNHDA, CDR2 SQIVND (reference sequence). The CDR3 is 16 residues long. Study-wide results and limits: Significant though moderate, a shortening of TCRB CDR3s appeared in all four CD4+ subsets of Type 1 diabetes patients. Patients and controls would be equally affected if PCR favored shorter templates.

The chain uses TRBV19 and TRBJ1-2; 12 bases agree with TRBD1. The source of this sequence is a man aged 25 to 40 with type 1 diabetes. The sample consisted of naive CD4+ T cells from blood. The chain's CDR3 is CASSMLGQGAYYGYTF. CDR3 in DNA: TGTGCCAGTAGTATGTTGGGACAGGGGGCCTACTATGGCTACACCTTC.